The 2 T cell receptor beta chains given below trace back to one sample, sequenced in a study of OX40 agonist ivuxolimab in advanced cancers. Generated by immunoSEQ multiplex PCR, the TCRdb table keeps only in-frame clones and is missing some. The sample lists roughly 61,000 clones, approximately 81% seen once, with approximately 0.49% in the top ten. The source material was CD4+ or CD8+ T cells sorted from blood, sampled in a trial of the OX40 agonist ivuxolimab. These receptors were collected from an adult with an advanced solid tumor such as melanoma, head and neck, liver or kidney cancer.

The chain uses TRBV7-9 and TRBJ1-4, with a weak D call TRBD1 (5 bases). The germline V and J ends were trimmed by 5 bases and 1 base, with 8 bases remaining between them. Germline loops: CDR1 SEHNR, CDR2 FQNEAQ (reference sequence). There are 14 residues in the CDR3. CDR3 DNA: TGTGCCAGCAGCCCAGGGCAAACTAATGAAAAACTGTTTTTT. Amino acids: CASSPGQTNEKLFF.

The chain joins TRBV11-3 to TRBJ2-1; D remains unclear. V shed 3 bases and J shed 4 bases, with 10 bases lying between them. CDR3 size: 14 residues. Germline CDR1 and CDR2: SGHNT and YENEEA. The DNA of the CDR3 is TGTGCCAGCAGCTTGAGTGGACCTTACAATGAGCAGTTCTTC. It specifies CASSLSGPYNEQFF.